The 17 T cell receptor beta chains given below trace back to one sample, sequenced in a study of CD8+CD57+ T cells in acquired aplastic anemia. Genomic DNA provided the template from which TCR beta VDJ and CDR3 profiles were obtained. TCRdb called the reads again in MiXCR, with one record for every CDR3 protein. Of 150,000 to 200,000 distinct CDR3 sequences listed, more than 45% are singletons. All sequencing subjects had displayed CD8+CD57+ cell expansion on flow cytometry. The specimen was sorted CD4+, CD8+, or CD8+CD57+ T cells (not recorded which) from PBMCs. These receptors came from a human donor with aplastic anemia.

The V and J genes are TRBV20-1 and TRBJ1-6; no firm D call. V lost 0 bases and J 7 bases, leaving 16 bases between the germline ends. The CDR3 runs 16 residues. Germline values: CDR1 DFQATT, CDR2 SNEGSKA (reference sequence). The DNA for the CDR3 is TGCAGTGCTAGAGATGGGGAACAAGGATGGAATTCACCCCTCCACTTT. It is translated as CSARDGEQGWNSPLHF.

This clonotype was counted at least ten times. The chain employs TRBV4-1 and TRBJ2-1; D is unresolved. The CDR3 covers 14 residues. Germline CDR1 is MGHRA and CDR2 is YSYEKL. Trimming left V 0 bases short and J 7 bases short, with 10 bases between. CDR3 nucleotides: TGCGCCAGCAGCCAAGATAACGTTTTAAATGAGCAGTTCTTC. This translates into CASSQDNVLNEQFF.

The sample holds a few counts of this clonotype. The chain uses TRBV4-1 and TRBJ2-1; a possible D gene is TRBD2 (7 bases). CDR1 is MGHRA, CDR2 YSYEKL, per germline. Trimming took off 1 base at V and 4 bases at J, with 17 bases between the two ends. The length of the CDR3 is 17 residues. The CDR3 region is CASSQGPRGGVYNEQFF. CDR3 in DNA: TGCGCCAGCAGCCAAGGACCAAGGGGGGGGGTTTACAATGAGCAGTTCTTC.

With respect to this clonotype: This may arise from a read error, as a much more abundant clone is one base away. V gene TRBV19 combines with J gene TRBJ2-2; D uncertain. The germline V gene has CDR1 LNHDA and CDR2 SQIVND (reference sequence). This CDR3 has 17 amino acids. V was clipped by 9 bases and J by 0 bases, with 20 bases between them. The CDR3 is CASQLLRAPPNTGELFF. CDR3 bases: TGTGCCAGCCAGCTCCTTAGGGCCCCACCGAACACCGGGGAGCTGTTTTTT.

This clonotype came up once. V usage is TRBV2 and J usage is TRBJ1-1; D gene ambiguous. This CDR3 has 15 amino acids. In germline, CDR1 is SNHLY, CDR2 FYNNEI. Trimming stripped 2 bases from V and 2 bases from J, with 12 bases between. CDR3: CASSELLPGNTEAFF. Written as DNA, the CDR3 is TGTGCCAGCAGTGAACTTCTCCCGGGCAACACTGAAGCTTTCTTT. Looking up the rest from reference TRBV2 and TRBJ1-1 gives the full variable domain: EPEVTQTPSHQVTQMGQEVILRCVPISNHLYFYWYRQILGQKVEFLVSFYNNEISEKSEIFDDQFSVERPDGSNFTLKIRSTKLEDSAMYFCASSELLPGNTEAFFGQGTRLTVV.

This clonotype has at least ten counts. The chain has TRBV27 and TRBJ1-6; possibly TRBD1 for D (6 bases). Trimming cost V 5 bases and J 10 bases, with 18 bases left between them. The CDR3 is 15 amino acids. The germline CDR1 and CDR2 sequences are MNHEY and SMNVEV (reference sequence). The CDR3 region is CASSPLDRPQSPLHF. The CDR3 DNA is TGTGCCAGCAGTCCCCTGGACAGACCCCAATCACCCCTCCACTTT.

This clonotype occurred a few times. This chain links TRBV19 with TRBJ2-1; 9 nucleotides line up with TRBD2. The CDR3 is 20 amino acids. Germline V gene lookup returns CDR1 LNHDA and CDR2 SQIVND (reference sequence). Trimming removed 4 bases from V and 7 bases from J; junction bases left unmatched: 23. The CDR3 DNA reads TGTGCCAGTAGTACCCGGGGACTAGCCAGAACACAGGTTTCCCGAAATGAGCAGTTCTTC. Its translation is CASSTRGLARTQVSRNEQFF.

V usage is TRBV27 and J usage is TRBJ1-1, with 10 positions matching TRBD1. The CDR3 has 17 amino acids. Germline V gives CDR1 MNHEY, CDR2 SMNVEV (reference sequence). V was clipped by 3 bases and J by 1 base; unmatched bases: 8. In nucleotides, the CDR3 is TGTGCCAGCAGTTTTCAGCAGACAGGGGGCACGAACACTGAAGCTTTCTTT. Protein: CASSFQQTGGTNTEAFF.

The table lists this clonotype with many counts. The CDR3, as DNA: TGCAGTGCTAGAGACGGGAGTGCCTCAGATACGCAGTATTTT. It yields the protein CSARDGSASDTQYF. The chain carries TRBV20-1 and TRBJ2-3; TRBD2 is a possible D gene (6 bases). The CDR3 loop spans 14 amino acids. Trimming shortened V by 0 bases and J by 4 bases, and 11 bases separated the two germline ends. CDR1 DFQATT and CDR2 SNEGSKA come from the germline V gene (reference sequence).

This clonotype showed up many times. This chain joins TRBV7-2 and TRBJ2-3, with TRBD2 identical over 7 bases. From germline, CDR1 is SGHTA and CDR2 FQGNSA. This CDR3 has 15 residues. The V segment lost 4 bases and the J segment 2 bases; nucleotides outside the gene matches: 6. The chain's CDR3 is CASSSQRGVTDTQYF. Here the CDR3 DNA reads TGTGCCAGCAGCTCCCAACGGGGGGTCACAGATACGCAGTATTTT.

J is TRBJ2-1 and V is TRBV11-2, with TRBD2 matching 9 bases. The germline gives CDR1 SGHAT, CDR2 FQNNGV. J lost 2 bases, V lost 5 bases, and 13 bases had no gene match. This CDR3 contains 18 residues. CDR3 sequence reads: CASSLHRTLAGAYNEQFF. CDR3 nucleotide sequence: TGTGCCAGCAGCCTCCACCGGACCTTAGCGGGGGCCTACAATGAGCAGTTCTTC.

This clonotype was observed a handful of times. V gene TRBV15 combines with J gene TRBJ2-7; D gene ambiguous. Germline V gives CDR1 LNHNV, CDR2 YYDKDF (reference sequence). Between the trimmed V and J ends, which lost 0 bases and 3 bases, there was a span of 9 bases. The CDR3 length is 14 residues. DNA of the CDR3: TGTGCCACCAGCAGAGAAGCGACAAGCTACGAGCAGTACTTC. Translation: CATSREATSYEQYF. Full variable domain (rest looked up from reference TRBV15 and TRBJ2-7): DAMVIQNPRYQVTQFGKPVTLSCSQTLNHNVMYWYQQKSSQAPKLLFHYYDKDFNNEADTPDNFQSRRPNTSFCFLDIRSPGLGDTAMYLCATSREATSYEQYFGPGTRLTVT.

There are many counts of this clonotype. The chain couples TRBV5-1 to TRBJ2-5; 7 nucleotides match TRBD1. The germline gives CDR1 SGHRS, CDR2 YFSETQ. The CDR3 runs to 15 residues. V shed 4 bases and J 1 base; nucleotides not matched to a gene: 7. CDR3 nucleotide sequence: TGCGCCAGCAGCAGACAGGGAAGCCCCCAAGAGACCCAGTACTTC. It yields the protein CASSRQGSPQETQYF.

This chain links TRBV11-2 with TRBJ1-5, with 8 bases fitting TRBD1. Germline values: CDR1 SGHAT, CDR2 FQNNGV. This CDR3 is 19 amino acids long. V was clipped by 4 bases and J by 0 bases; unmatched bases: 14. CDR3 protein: CASSSQPDRVCSSNQPQHF. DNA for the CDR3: TGTGCCAGCAGCTCGCAACCGGACAGGGTATGCAGTAGCAATCAGCCCCAGCATTTT.

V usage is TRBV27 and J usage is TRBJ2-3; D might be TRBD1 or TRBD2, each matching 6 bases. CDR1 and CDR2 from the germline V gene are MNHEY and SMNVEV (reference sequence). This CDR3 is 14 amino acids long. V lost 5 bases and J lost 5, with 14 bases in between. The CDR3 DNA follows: TGTGCCAGCAGTGGTTATAAGGGGGGAGATACGCAGTATTTT. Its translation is CASSGYKGGDTQYF.

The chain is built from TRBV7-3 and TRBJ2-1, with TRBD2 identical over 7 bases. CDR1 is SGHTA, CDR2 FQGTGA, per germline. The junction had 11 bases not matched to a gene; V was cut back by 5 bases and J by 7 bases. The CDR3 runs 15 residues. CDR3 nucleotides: TGTGCCAGCAGCCGACTAGCAGGAGGGCCAAATGAGCAGTTCTTC. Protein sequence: CASSRLAGGPNEQFF. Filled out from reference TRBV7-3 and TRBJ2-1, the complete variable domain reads GAGVSQTPSNKVTEKGKYVELRCDPISGHTALYWYRQSLGQGPEFLIYFQGTGAADDSGLPNDRFFAVRPEGSVSTLKIQRTERGDSAVYLCASSRLAGGPNEQFFGPGTRLTVL.

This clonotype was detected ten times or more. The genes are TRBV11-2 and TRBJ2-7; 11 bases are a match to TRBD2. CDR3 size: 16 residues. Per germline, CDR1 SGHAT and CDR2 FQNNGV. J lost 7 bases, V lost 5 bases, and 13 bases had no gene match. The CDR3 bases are TGTGCCAGCAGCACCCGGACTAGCGGGCCCGTAGGGGAGCAGTACTTC. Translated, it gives CASSTRTSGPVGEQYF.